Sequencing of this T cell receptor (beta chain) was carried out in a study of T cell repertoires in cytomegalovirus infection. Background on the study: Public TCR beta signatures provided an indication of both CMV infection and a matching HLA type.

Findings and caveats of the study: The cumulative frequency of public TCR beta families identified carriers of CMV plus the relevant HLA.

This clonotype was counted a few times. Its antigen remains unknown. TCRdb independently ran MiXCR on the reads; one entry per CDR3 protein. The repertoire holds about 490,000 distinct CDR3 sequences, with about 15% as singletons. Specimen: CD8+ T cells from PBMCs. The source is a human donor in good health (CMV status not recorded). Some clones in this sample may be carry-over from other donors' samples.

The CDR3 is CATSPTSGNTGELFF. The CDR3 DNA sequence: TGTGCCACCAGCCCGACTAGCGGAAACACCGGGGAGCTGTTTTTT. V gene TRBV15 combines with J gene TRBJ2-2, with 9 positions matching TRBD2. Trimming cost V 5 bases and J 2 bases; bases outside gene matches: 3. There are 15 residues in the CDR3. Germline V CDR1 and CDR2: LNHNV, YYDKDF (reference sequence). Full variable domain (outside the CDR3, taken from reference TRBV15 and TRBJ2-2): DAMVIQNPRYQVTQFGKPVTLSCSQTLNHNVMYWYQQKSSQAPKLLFHYYDKDFNNEADTPDNFQSRRPNTSFCFLDIRSPGLGDTAMYLCATSPTSGNTGELFFGEGSRLTVL.